This T cell receptor (beta chain) was sequenced for a study of cytomegalovirus exposure and HLA in healthy donors. Comments on this clone: Its target is not known.

The CDR3 is 14 amino acids. Germline V gene sequence: CDR1 SGHDN, CDR2 FVKESK. Trimming shortened V by 3 bases and J by 2 bases, and 7 bases separated the two germline ends. The PCR made use of 60 Vbeta and 13 Jbeta primers. This table comes from immunoSEQ multiplex PCR, and its TCRdb copy is limited to in-frame clones, with some not included. Here the sample spans fewer than 250,000 clones, 82% being singletons. Study outcomes and limitations: In an earlier analysis, most TCR beta V segments were productive about 87% or about 30% of the time. A later analysis, which compared TCR beta chains of equal frequency, found the HLA-associated ones more clonally expanded.

Sequencing was done on a sample of PBMCs. V usage is TRBV14 and J usage is TRBJ2-2; a weak D match, TRBD2 (5 bases). The TCR sequence derives from a man aged 40-49 years in good health and CMV-seropositive. This chain's CDR3 is CASSHGVNTGELFF. The DNA of the CDR3 is TGTGCCAGCAGCCACGGGGTCAACACCGGGGAGCTGTTTTTT.